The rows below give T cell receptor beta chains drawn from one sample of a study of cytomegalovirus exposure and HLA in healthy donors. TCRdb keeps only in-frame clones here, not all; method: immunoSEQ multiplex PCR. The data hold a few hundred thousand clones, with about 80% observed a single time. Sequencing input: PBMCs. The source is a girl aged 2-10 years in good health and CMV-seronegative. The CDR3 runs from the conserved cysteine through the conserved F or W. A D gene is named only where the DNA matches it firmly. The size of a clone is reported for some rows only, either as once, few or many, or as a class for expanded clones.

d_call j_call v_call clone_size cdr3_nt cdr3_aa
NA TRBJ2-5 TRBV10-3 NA TGTGCCATCAGTGAGACGGGGACTCAGGAAGAGACCCAGTACTTC CAISETGTQEETQYF
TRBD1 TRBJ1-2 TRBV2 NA TGTGCCAGCAGGGTAGGGACAGACAAGAACTATGGCTACACCTTC CASRVGTDKNYGYTF
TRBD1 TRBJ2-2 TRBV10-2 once TGCGCCAGCAGTTACCGGGACAGTAACACCGGGGAGCTGTTTTTT CASSYRDSNTGELFF
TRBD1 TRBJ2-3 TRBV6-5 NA TGTGCCAGCCGGTACAGGGGGCTTGAAGATACGCAGTATTTT CASRYRGLEDTQYF
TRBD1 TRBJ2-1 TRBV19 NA TGTGCCAGTAGTATACAGGGGGCACCCTACAATGAGCAGTTCTTC CASSIQGAPYNEQFF
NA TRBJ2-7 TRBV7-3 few TGTGCCAGCAGCTTCTCACAGGAGGGCGAGCAGTACTTC CASSFSQEGEQYF
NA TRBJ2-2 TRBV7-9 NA TGTGCCACCGCGACCGGGGAGCTGTTTTTT CATATGELFF
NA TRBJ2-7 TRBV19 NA TGTGCCAGTAGTATAGTTAGCGGAAACTACGAGCAGTACTTC CASSIVSGNYEQYF
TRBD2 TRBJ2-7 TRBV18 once TGTGCCAGCTCACCACGGCGGGGGGGAGCCTACGAGCAGTACTTC CASSPRRGGAYEQYF
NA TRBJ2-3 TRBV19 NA TGTGCCACTCACCCCGGGAGAGGTGGAGATACGCAGTATTTT CATHPGRGGDTQYF
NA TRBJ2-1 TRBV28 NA TGTGCCAACTCAGAGGGGCCAGGGGATGAGCAGTTCTTC CANSEGPGDEQFF
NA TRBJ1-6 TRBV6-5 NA TGTGCCAGCAGTTCAGACATGAGCTCCTATAATTCACCCCTCCACTTT CASSSDMSSYNSPLHF
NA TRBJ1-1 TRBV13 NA TGTGCCAGCAGTTTATTGGCCACTGAAGCTTTCTTT CASSLLATEAFF
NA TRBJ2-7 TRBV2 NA TGTGCCAGCAAAGGGGTTAGACGCCGAGGATCTTCTAGGTCCTACGAGCAGTACTTC CASKGVRRRGSSRSYEQYF